What follows are 12 T cell receptor beta chains derived from one specimen sequenced in a study of neurological immune-mediated disorders. MiXCR, run by TCRdb on the 5' RACE reads, gives a single entry per CDR3 protein. The table lists more than 75,000 distinct CDR3 sequences, 10% of them singletons, with about 1.8% in the top ten. The sequenced sample was PBMCs. All receptors derive from a man aged 40-55 years in good health.

This clonotype appeared many times. The chain uses TRBV11-2 and TRBJ2-2; D uncertain. The CDR3 consists of 15 residues. The germline gives CDR1 SGHAT, CDR2 FQNNGV. V shed 4 bases and J shed 6 bases, with 15 bases lying between them. CDR3 nucleotide sequence: TGTGCCAGCAGCTCCGGAGTCCACATGGCCGGGGAGCTGTTTTTT. Translated: CASSSGVHMAGELFF.

A few counts support this clonotype. The V gene is TRBV5-1, the J gene TRBJ1-1; D might be TRBD1 (5 bases). The CDR3 sequence is 16 residues long. Germline CDR1 SGHRS, CDR2 YFSETQ. The V end was cut by 4 bases, the J end by 0 bases, with 16 bases between. CDR3 sequence reads: CASSPGLQVMNTEAFF. DNA of the CDR3: TGCGCCAGCAGCCCGGGATTACAGGTCATGAACACTGAAGCTTTCTTT.

This clonotype was recorded at least ten times. The J gene is TRBJ2-1, the V gene TRBV5-1; D ambiguous. The CDR3 is 16 residues long. Per the germline V gene, CDR1 is SGHRS and CDR2 is YFSETQ. The V end lost 0 bases, the J end lost 5 bases, and 15 bases lay between the germline ends. CDR3 protein: CASSLGRDVRDNEQFF. The DNA of the CDR3 is TGCGCCAGCAGCTTGGGAAGAGATGTTAGGGACAATGAGCAGTTCTTC.

This clonotype appeared many times. The chain recombines TRBV7-9 with TRBJ2-5, with 10 bases aligning to TRBD1. CDR3 length: 18 amino acids. The germline V gene has CDR1 SEHNR and CDR2 FQNEAQ (reference sequence). The ends lost 6 bases at V and 5 bases at J; junction bases unmatched: 18. CDR3 coding DNA: TGTGCCAGCAGTCTCCTCCGGGACAGGGGTTTTCTTGCGGAGACCCAGTACTTC. The encoded protein is CASSLLRDRGFLAETQYF.

This clonotype came up many times. The gene calls are TRBV5-5 and TRBJ2-1; no clear D gene. V lost 2 bases to trimming and J lost 0 bases, with 9 bases between them. The CDR3 consists of 15 residues. CDR1 SGHKS and CDR2 YYEKEE come from the germline V gene (reference sequence). CDR3 bases: TGTGCCAGCAGCTTCAATCCGAGCTCCTACAATGAGCAGTTCTTC. It codes for CASSFNPSSYNEQFF.

Many counts were recorded for this clonotype. This chain joins TRBV20-1 and TRBJ2-7, with 8 bases identical to TRBD2. Trimming at V came to 1 base and at J to 3 bases, leaving 8 bases not matched to a gene. Germline V gives CDR1 DFQATT, CDR2 SNEGSKA (reference sequence). This CDR3 is 15 amino acids long. The CDR3 reads CSARALLAEYYEQYF. The CDR3 bases are TGCAGTGCTAGAGCCTTACTAGCGGAGTACTACGAGCAGTACTTC.

A single count supports this clonotype. A much larger clonotype is one base distant, so this may be a read error. CDR3 amino acids: CSEIEGERTDTQYF. Here the CDR3 DNA reads TGCAGCGAAATAGAGGGGGAGAGGACAGATACGCAGTATTTT. The chain uses TRBV29-1 and TRBJ2-3, with D possibly matching TRBD1 (6 bases). The germline gives CDR1 SQVTM, CDR2 ANQGSEA. V was shortened by 7 bases and J by 3 bases, with 17 bases between the two germline ends. CDR3 size: 14 residues.

There are many counts of this clonotype. V usage is TRBV6-1 and J usage is TRBJ1-3; D is ambiguous. The CDR3 is made up of 15 amino acids. Germline V gene lookup returns CDR1 MNHNS and CDR2 SASEGT. V lost 5 bases and J 2 bases, leaving 13 bases between the germline ends. CDR3 sequence: CASSPGPQTGNTIYF. CDR3 nucleotide sequence: TGTGCCAGCAGTCCCGGGCCTCAAACTGGAAACACCATATATTTT.

This clonotype has at least ten counts. This chain joins TRBV3-1 and TRBJ2-3, with 10 nucleotides matching TRBD2. The germline V gene encodes CDR1 LGHDT and CDR2 YNNKEL (reference sequence). The CDR3 runs to 14 residues. With V trimmed by 2 bases and J by 14 bases, 10 bases remained unmatched. CDR3 bases: TGTGCCAGCAGCCAACTAGCGGGGGATTTAATTGTGTATTTT. Protein sequence: CASSQLAGDLIVYF.

The chain links TRBV21-1 to TRBJ2-1; TRBD2 was called by the table and not checked on the DNA. TRBV21-1 is reported as a pseudogene. This CDR3 has 19 amino acids. The CDR3 DNA follows: TGTGCCAGCAGCGGCCGAGGGGCTAGCGGGATTGACTCCTACAATGAGCAGTTCTTC. Translating it yields CASSGRGASGIDSYNEQFF.

This clonotype was detected ten times or more. This chain connects TRBV27 to TRBJ2-6, with D unresolved. Germline values: CDR1 MNHEY, CDR2 SMNVEV (reference sequence). This CDR3 has 14 residues. The V end lost 1 base, the J end lost 0 bases, and 1 base lay between the germline ends. The CDR3 DNA reads TGTGCCAGCAGTTTATTCTCTGGGGCCAACGTCCTGACTTTC. It translates to CASSLFSGANVLTF.

This clonotype was counted ten times or more. The chain is built from TRBV7-3 and TRBJ2-1; 7 nucleotides align to TRBD1. CDR3 length: 14 residues. J lost 4 bases, V lost 4 bases, and 4 bases had no gene match. Germline V gene lookup returns CDR1 SGHTA and CDR2 FQGTGA. The CDR3 coding sequence is TGTGCCAGCAGCTCCGGGACAGATTACAATGAGCAGTTCTTC. It encodes CASSSGTDYNEQFF.